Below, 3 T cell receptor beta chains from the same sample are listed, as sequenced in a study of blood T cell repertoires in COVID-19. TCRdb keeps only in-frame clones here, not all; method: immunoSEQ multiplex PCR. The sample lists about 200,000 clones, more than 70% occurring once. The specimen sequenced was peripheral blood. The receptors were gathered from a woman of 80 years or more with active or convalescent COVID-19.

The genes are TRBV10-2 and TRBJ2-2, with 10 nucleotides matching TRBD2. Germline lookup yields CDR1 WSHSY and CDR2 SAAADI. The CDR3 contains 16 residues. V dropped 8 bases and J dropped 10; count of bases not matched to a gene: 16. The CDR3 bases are TGCGCCAGCCGAGGCCTAGCGGGGGTCGCCCCGGTGGAGCTGTTTTTT. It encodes CASRGLAGVAPVELFF.

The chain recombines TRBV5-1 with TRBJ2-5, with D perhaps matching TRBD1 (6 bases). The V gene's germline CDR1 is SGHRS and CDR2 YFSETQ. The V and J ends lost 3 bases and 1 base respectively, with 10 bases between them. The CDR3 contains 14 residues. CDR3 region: CASSSLTGQETQYF. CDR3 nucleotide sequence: TGCGCCAGCAGCTCGCTGACAGGCCAAGAGACCCAGTACTTC. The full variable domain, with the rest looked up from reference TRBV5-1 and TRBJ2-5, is KAGVTQTPRYLIKTRGQQVTLSCSPISGHRSVSWYQQTPGQGLQFLFEYFSETQRNKGNFPGRFSGRQFSNSRSEMNVSTLELGDSALYLCASSSLTGQETQYFGPGTRLLVL.

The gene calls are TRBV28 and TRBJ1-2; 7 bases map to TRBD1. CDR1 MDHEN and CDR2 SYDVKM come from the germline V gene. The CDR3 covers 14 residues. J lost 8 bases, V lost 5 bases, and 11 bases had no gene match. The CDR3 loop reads CASSPPTGRRGYTF. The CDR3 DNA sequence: TGTGCCAGCAGTCCGCCGACAGGGAGAAGAGGCTACACCTTC.